Each of the 20 T cell receptor beta chains below was sequenced from the same sample in a study of blood T cells in healthy people across ages. A second roughly 6 to 11 cycle PCR used barcoded and J-beta primers. TCRdb independently ran MiXCR on the 5' RACE reads; one entry per CDR3 protein. The sample shows about 320,000 distinct CDR3 sequences, 25% to 30% of them seen only once. Specimen: blood. These receptors originate from an older woman in good health.

In its sample, this clonotype was seen a few times. CDR3 in amino acids: CASSQHLGSSGKEETQYF. The CDR3 DNA reads as TGTGCCAGCAGCCAACATTTAGGGAGTAGCGGGAAGGAAGAGACCCAGTACTTC. The J gene is TRBJ2-5, the V gene TRBV14; the match to TRBD2 covers 8 bases. The CDR3 spans 18 residues. The ends lost 2 bases at V and 3 bases at J; junction bases unmatched: 14. Per the germline V gene, CDR1 is SGHDN and CDR2 is FVKESK.

This clonotype occurred many times. The V gene is TRBV28, the J gene TRBJ2-3; a weak D match, TRBD2 (5 bases). V was trimmed by 5 bases and J by 3 bases, leaving 9 bases between them. The CDR3 length is 13 residues. The germline gives CDR1 MDHEN, CDR2 SYDVKM. Here the CDR3 DNA reads TGTGCCAGCAGTCCACGGACTACAGATACGCAGTATTTT. Translated, it gives CASSPRTTDTQYF.

The chain links TRBV27 to TRBJ2-1; 8 bases are shared with TRBD1. CDR1 MNHEY and CDR2 SMNVEV come from the germline V gene (reference sequence). The CDR3 loop spans 15 amino acids. V lost 11 bases and J lost 0; bases outside the gene matches: 9. The CDR3 here is CASRAGGISYNEQFF. DNA for the CDR3: TGTGCCTCACGCGCAGGGGGCATCTCCTACAATGAGCAGTTCTTC.

This clonotype was seen only a few times. This chain links TRBV11-2 with TRBJ2-7, with D possibly matching TRBD1 (6 bases). CDR1 is SGHAT and CDR2 is FQNNGV in the germline V gene. V gave up 4 bases and J gave up 7 bases, with 14 bases separating them. The CDR3 spans 13 residues. This CDR3 is CASSSGTTGEQYF. CDR3 nucleotides: TGTGCCAGCAGCTCCGGGACAACGGGGGAGCAGTACTTC.

The V and J genes are TRBV6-5 and TRBJ2-1, with a weak D call TRBD2 (6 bases). Germline-derived CDR1 and CDR2 are MNHEY and SVGAGI. The CDR3 is 11 residues long. Trimming took 8 bases from V and 6 from J, leaving 8 bases between them. CDR3 nucleotide sequence: TGTGCCAGCTCGGGGGTCAATGAGCAGTTCTTC. Protein product: CASSGVNEQFF.

This clonotype was observed at least ten times. This chain uses TRBV20-1 with TRBJ2-1; 8 bases are shared with TRBD2. Germline-derived CDR1 and CDR2 are DFQATT and SNEGSKA (reference sequence). V was clipped by 2 bases and J by 6 bases; unmatched bases: 12. The CDR3 runs 16 residues. The CDR3 DNA sequence: TGCAGTGCTAGAATGGAAGCGGGGGTCTTTAGCAATGAGCAGTTCTTC. Translation gives CSARMEAGVFSNEQFF.

This clonotype was counted a few times. This chain joins TRBV7-2 and TRBJ1-2, with D perhaps TRBD1 (5 bases). The V and J ends lost 5 bases and 0 bases respectively, with 16 bases between them. The CDR3 contains 16 residues. Germline values: CDR1 SGHTA, CDR2 FQGNSA. The CDR3 spells CASSPDRWGSNYGYTF. The CDR3 DNA follows: TGTGCCAGCAGCCCCGACCGCTGGGGCTCTAACTATGGCTACACCTTC.

This clonotype was seen ten or more times. V and J are TRBV29-1 and TRBJ2-5, with D possibly TRBD1 on 5 matching bases. There are 12 residues in the CDR3. Per germline, CDR1 SQVTM and CDR2 ANQGSEA. Trimming stripped 4 bases from V and 3 bases from J, with 9 bases between. The DNA for the CDR3 is TGCAGCGTTGTGACAGACAAAGAGACCCAGTACTTC. As protein: CSVVTDKETQYF.

This chain joins TRBV5-1 and TRBJ2-1, with 7 bases lining up with TRBD1. The V segment lost 4 bases and the J segment 1 base; nucleotides outside the gene matches: 5. Germline V gene lookup returns CDR1 SGHRS and CDR2 YFSETQ. The CDR3 sequence is 15 residues long. The CDR3 region has the DNA TGCGCCAGCAGCCAGGGACAGAGTTCCTACAATGAGCAGTTCTTC. Amino acids: CASSQGQSSYNEQFF.

The genes are TRBV20-1 and TRBJ1-1; D unclear. CDR3 length: 12 amino acids. V dropped 4 bases and J dropped 4 bases, with 10 bases sitting between them. CDR1 is DFQATT, CDR2 SNEGSKA, per germline (reference sequence). CDR3 coding DNA: TGCAGTGCTAAGGGTTGGGGCACTGAAGCTTTCTTT. It is translated as CSAKGWGTEAFF.

This clonotype was picked up a small number of times. This chain links TRBV12-3 or TRBV12-4 with TRBJ1-2; 8 nucleotides line up with TRBD1. This CDR3 has 17 residues. Trimming removed 6 bases from V and 4 bases from J; junction bases left unmatched: 16. CDR3 sequence reads: CASSRTSTGAVTYGYTF. CDR3 nucleotide sequence: TGTGCCAGCAGCCGAACTTCGACAGGGGCGGTGACCTATGGCTACACCTTC.

In this sample, this clonotype turned up a few times. The CDR3 coding sequence is TGTGCCAGCAGCAAAGGAGGGGCCAGTTGGGACTATGGCTACACCTTC. Its protein is CASSKGGASWDYGYTF. The rearrangement joins TRBV21-1 to TRBJ1-2. TRBV21-1 is deemed a pseudogene. This CDR3 spans 16 amino acids.

This clonotype has a single count. The J gene is TRBJ1-1, the V gene TRBV27; D gene uncertain. The CDR3 has 14 residues. The germline V and J ends were trimmed by 3 bases and 4 bases, with 12 bases remaining between them. Germline V gene lookup returns CDR1 MNHEY and CDR2 SMNVEV (reference sequence). CDR3 loop: CASSFGRSATEAFF. DNA of the CDR3: TGTGCCAGCAGTTTTGGCCGTAGTGCCACTGAAGCTTTCTTT.

The chain combines TRBV20-1 with TRBJ2-4; a weak D match, TRBD2 (5 bases). Between the trimmed V and J ends, which lost 3 bases and 0 bases, there was a span of 9 bases. CDR3 length equals 14 residues. Germline-derived CDR1 and CDR2 are DFQATT and SNEGSKA (reference sequence). The CDR3 reads CSARAGLAKNIQYF. CDR3 nucleotides: TGCAGTGCTAGGGCAGGACTAGCCAAAAACATTCAGTACTTC.

In this sample, this clonotype turned up a few times. The chain employs TRBV20-1 and TRBJ1-1; maybe TRBD1 (5 bases). The germline V gene encodes CDR1 DFQATT and CDR2 SNEGSKA (reference sequence). The CDR3 consists of 14 residues. Deletions cut 0 bases from V and 2 bases from J, with 10 bases between. As DNA, the CDR3 is TGCAGTGCTAGAGACAGGGAAGGAAACACTGAAGCTTTCTTT. It specifies CSARDREGNTEAFF.

The CDR3 DNA sequence: TGTGCCACCAGTGAAACTGGGACTAGCGTGGGTGAGCAGTTCTTC. As protein: CATSETGTSVGEQFF. This chain links TRBV24-1 with TRBJ2-1; 10 bases match TRBD2. The CDR3 length is 15 residues. The V gene's germline CDR1 is KGHDR and CDR2 SFDVKD. J gave up 9 bases and V 4 bases, and 8 bases lay outside the gene matches.

In this sample, this clonotype turned up a few times. The rearrangement joins TRBV12-5 to TRBJ2-3, with 9 bases matching TRBD2. The trim removed 7 bases at V and 5 bases at J, leaving 7 bases unmatched. From germline, CDR1 is LGHNT and CDR2 FRNRAP. The CDR3 spans 14 residues. CDR3 nucleotides: TGTGCTAGTGCTGCGCGGGAGGGAGTAGATACGCAGTATTTT. This gives the protein CASAAREGVDTQYF.

This clonotype was detected a few times. This may be a read error: a much more frequent sequence differs by one nucleotide. The genes are TRBV20-1 and TRBJ1-4, with no clear D. This CDR3 region has 14 residues. V lost 3 bases, J lost 0 bases, and 8 bases lay in between. The germline V gene encodes CDR1 DFQATT and CDR2 SNEGSKA (reference sequence). This chain's CDR3 is CSASHAATNEKLFF. As DNA, the CDR3 is TGCAGTGCTAGCCACGCAGCAACTAATGAAAAACTGTTTTTT.

This clonotype appeared a few times. The rearrangement links TRBV20-1 to TRBJ2-7; weak D call: TRBD1 (6 bases). This CDR3 is built from 12 residues. From germline, CDR1 is DFQATT and CDR2 SNEGSKA (reference sequence). Trimming stripped 5 bases from V and 4 bases from J, with 12 bases between. The CDR3 DNA reads TGCAGTGCTCCGGACAGAACTTACGAGCAGTACTTC. Translated, it gives CSAPDRTYEQYF.

In this sample, this clonotype turned up many times. The chain links TRBV18 to TRBJ1-2; the D is unclear. There are 14 residues in the CDR3. Germline CDR1 is KGHSH and CDR2 is LQKENI. V was trimmed by 3 bases and J by 4 bases, leaving 12 bases between them. The CDR3: CASSPPTPSYGYTF. As DNA, the CDR3 is TGTGCCAGCTCACCTCCGACCCCCAGCTATGGCTACACCTTC.